The present T cell receptor beta chain was sequenced within a study of control samples from healthy donors and cancer patients. V was clipped by 2 bases and J by 12 bases, with 8 bases between them. CDR1 MNHEY and CDR2 SVGEGT come from the germline V gene. There are 12 residues in the CDR3. Clones were sequenced by immunoSEQ multiplex PCR, and TCRdb holds only the in-frame ones, with some missing. The sample gives about 57,000 clones, less than 95% of which show up once; roughly 4% is in the top ten. This receptor was identified in a man aged 25 to 40 in good health. Sample: blood. This sequence joins TRBV6-2 or TRBV6-3 and TRBJ1-6, with D hard to call. CDR3 sequence (DNA): TGTGCCAGCAGTTACAAACAAGAACCCCTCCACTTT. It codes for CASSYKQEPLHF.